The 2 T cell receptor beta chains given below trace back to one sample, sequenced in a study of control samples from healthy donors and cancer patients. Profiling relied on immunoSEQ multiplex PCR, and the TCRdb table lists in-frame clones only, not all of them. The table includes around 100,000 clones, roughly nine tenths detected once. What was sequenced was blood. These receptors were collected from a woman aged 50 to 65 in good health.

The chain employs TRBV6-2 or TRBV6-3 and TRBJ2-7, with 9 positions matching TRBD2. Germline-derived CDR1 and CDR2 are MNHEY and SVGEGT. The CDR3 totals 15 residues. The V and J ends lost 4 bases and 5 bases, in that order; junction bases with no gene match: 9. The DNA for the CDR3 is TGTGCCAGCAGTTCAGCGGGAGGTGGTTCCAACGAGCAGTACGTC. Protein: CASSSAGGGSNEQYV.

The chain combines TRBV11-3 with TRBJ2-2, with 12 bases identical to TRBD2. The junction had 3 bases not matched to a gene; V was cut back by 4 bases and J by 6 bases. This CDR3 is 15 amino acids long. CDR1 and CDR2 from the germline V gene are SGHNT and YENEEA. The CDR3 sequence: CASSSSGGAAGELFF. Written as DNA, the CDR3 is TGTGCCAGCAGCTCTAGCGGGGGGGCGGCCGGGGAGCTGTTTTTT.